This T cell receptor (beta chain) is from a study of blood T cell repertoires in COVID-19. Study details: T cells, B-cell-depleted T cells, or PBMCs supplied cDNA or gDNA.

Original data processing: Estimation of nucleated cell counts relied on the amplification of reference gene primers. TCRdb's table, derived via immunoSEQ multiplex PCR, lists solely in-frame clones and lacks some. V and J calls and clone size are those listed in that table; D and trimming were worked out from the DNA. The sample includes 300,000 to 400,000 clones, around 87% seen only once; the top ten take about 6%. In Seattle, patients joined the study during active infection and were tracked longitudinally. Between the trimmed V and J ends, which lost 4 bases and 4 bases, there was a span of 22 bases. Looked up from germline, CDR1 is SEHNR and CDR2 is FQNEAQ (reference sequence). The CDR3 consists of 17 residues.

The clonotype was recovered from a woman between 50 and 59 years old with COVID-19, enrolled during active disease. The chain recombines TRBV7-9 with TRBJ1-1, with TRBD1 as a possible D gene (5 bases). Specimen: peripheral blood. CDR3 amino acids: CASSSLSQGGVFTEAFF. DNA for the CDR3: TGTGCCAGCAGCTCATTATCGCAGGGAGGGGTCTTCACTGAAGCTTTCTTT.